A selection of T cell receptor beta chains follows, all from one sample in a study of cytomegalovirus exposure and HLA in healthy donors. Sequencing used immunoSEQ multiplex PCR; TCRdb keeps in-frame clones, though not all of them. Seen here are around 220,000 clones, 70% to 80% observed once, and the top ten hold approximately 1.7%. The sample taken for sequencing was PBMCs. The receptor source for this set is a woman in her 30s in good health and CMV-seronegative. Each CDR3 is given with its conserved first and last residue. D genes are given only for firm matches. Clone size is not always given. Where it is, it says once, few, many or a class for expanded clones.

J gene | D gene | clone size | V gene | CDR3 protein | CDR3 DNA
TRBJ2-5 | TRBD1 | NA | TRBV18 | CASSPTRTGRRETQYF | TGTGCCAGCTCACCTACTAGGACAGGGAGAAGGGAGACCCAGTACTTC
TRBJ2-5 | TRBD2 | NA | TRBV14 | CASSQDAGRRFWETQYF | TGTGCCAGCAGCCAAGATGCCGGGAGGCGGTTCTGGGAGACCCAGTACTTC
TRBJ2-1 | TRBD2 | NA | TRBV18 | CASSPLLAGGSDEQFF | TGTGCCAGCTCACCCCTACTAGCGGGAGGGTCGGATGAGCAGTTCTTC
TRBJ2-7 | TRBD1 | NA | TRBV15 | CATSRVGDRAYEQYF | TGTGCCACCAGCAGAGTGGGTGACAGGGCCTACGAGCAGTACTTC
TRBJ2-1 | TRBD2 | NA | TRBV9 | CASSGLGLAGGEQFF | TGTGCCAGCAGCGGACTGGGACTAGCGGGAGGTGAGCAGTTCTTC
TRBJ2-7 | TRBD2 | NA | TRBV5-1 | CASSLGTSGLYEQYF | TGCGCCAGCAGTCTTGGGACTAGCGGGCTCTACGAGCAGTACTTC
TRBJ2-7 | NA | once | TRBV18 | CASSPSGPVRYEQYF | TGTGCCAGCTCACCAAGCGGGCCAGTTCGGTACGAGCAGTACTTC
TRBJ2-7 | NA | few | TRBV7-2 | CASSLVGGQYISYEQYF | TGTGCCAGCAGCTTAGTTGGGGGACAATACATTTCCTACGAGCAGTACTTC
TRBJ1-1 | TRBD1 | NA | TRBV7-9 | CASSPPGQGSTEAFF | TGTGCCAGCAGCCCCCCGGGACAGGGAAGCACTGAAGCTTTCTTT
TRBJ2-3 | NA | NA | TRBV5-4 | CASSLSVGPRRYTDTQYF | TGTGCCAGCAGCTTGAGTGTGGGGCCGCGGAGATACACAGATACGCAGTATTTT
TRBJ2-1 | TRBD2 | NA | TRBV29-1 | CSVDTSGSSYNEQFF | TGCAGCGTTGATACTAGCGGGAGCTCCTACAATGAGCAGTTCTTC
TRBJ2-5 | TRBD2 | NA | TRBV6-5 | CASSLAGDQETQYF | TGTGCCAGCAGTTTAGCGGGGGATCAAGAGACCCAGTACTTC
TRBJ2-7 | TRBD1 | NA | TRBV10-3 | CAISPTGYPYEQYF | TGTGCCATCAGCCCGACAGGGTATCCCTACGAGCAGTACTTC
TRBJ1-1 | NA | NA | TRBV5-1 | CASRPSLGGPGSGAFF | TGCGCCAGCAGACCCAGTCTGGGGGGTCCCGGCAGTGGAGCTTTCTTT
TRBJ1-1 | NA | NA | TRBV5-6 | CASSLGGTRGTEAFF | TGTGCCAGCAGCTTGGGCGGGACGCGCGGGACTGAAGCTTTCTTT
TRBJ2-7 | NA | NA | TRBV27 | CASSLTAGDTSYEQYF | TGTGCCAGCAGTTTAACGGCTGGGGACACCTCCTACGAGCAGTACTTC
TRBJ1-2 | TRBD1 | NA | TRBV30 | CAWGQGGKGYTF | TGTGCCTGGGGACAGGGTGGGAAAGGCTACACCTTC
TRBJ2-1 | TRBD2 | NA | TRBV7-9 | CASSFSGASYNEQFF | TGTGCCAGCAGTTTTAGCGGGGCTTCCTACAATGAGCAGTTCTTC
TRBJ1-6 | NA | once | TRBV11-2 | CASSLGGASSYNSPLHF | TGTGCCAGCAGCTTAGGCGGGGCGAGCTCCTATAATTCACCCCTCCACTTT
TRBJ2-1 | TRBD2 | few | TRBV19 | CASSPRTSVTNEQFF | TGTGCCAGTAGCCCCAGGACTAGCGTAACCAATGAGCAGTTCTTC
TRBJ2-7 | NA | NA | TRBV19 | CASSRGTPSSYEQYF | TGTGCCAGTAGTCGCGGGACTCCCAGCTCCTACGAGCAGTACTTC
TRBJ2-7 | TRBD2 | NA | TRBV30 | CAWGTPSLADEQYF | TGTGCCTGGGGTACCCCCTCTCTAGCGGACGAGCAGTACTTC
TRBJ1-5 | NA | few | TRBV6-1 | CASREQDYSNQPQHF | TGTGCCAGCCGTGAGCAAGACTATAGCAATCAGCCCCAGCATTTT
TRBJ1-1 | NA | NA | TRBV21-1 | CASSKWVRAEAFF | TGTGCCAGCAGCAAATGGGTCCGGGCTGAAGCTTTCTTT
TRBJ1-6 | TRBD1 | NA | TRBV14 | CASSPGGYSPLHF | TGTGCCAGCAGCCCAGGGGGCTATTCACCCCTCCACTTT
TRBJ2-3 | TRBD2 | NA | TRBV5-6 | CASSRIESGRGADTQYF | TGTGCCAGCTCCAGAATTGAGAGCGGGAGGGGGGCAGATACGCAGTATTTT
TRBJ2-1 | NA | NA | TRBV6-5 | CASSYGGTGLQQFF | TGTGCCAGCAGTTATGGCGGGACCGGACTTCAGCAGTTCTTC